The clone carrying this TCR beta chain came up once. The antigen is not known. A read error may account for a junction end that differs from germline. These data come from a study of tumor and adjacent non-tumor tissue in lung cancer. The study's findings and limits: In normal lung, the top 100 clones were significantly more dominant than in tumor. Compared with tumor, normal lung showed significantly lower TCR diversity. Patients with more diverse tumor TCRs had worse survival.

The library came from three nested PCR rounds adapted from ARM-PCR protocols. TCRdb re-called the multiplex PCR reads through MiXCR, storing one row per CDR3 protein. There are some 100,000 distinct CDR3 sequences in the sample; roughly 80% occur only once, and 37% lies in the top ten. The template was RNA from unsorted bulk tissue. Germline assignment: CDR1 SGHAT and CDR2 FQNNGV. The CDR3 contains 12 residues. The specimen sequenced was lung tumor tissue. The TCR comes from a woman aged 55 to 70 with non-small cell lung cancer. The rearrangement uses TRBV11-2 and TRBJ2-7; the D gene is possibly TRBD1 (5 bases). The CDR3 DNA reads as TGTGCCAGCAACGCCGACAGATACGAGCAGAGCTTC. This sequence encodes CASNADRYEQSF.